This TCR beta chain appears in the sequencing data of a study of OX40 agonist ivuxolimab in advanced cancers. About the research overall: With ivuxolimab, an agonistic anti-OX40 (CD134) antibody, patients were treated. Three patients responded partially, comprising one with hepatocellular carcinoma and two with cutaneous melanoma. A male proportion of about 84% was recorded, with mean age approximately 57 years and range about 20 to 79.

This CDR3 comprises 13 residues. CDR1 MNHEY and CDR2 SMNVEV come from the germline V gene (reference sequence). Trimming left V 7 bases short and J 0 bases short, with 10 bases between. Only in-frame clones appear in the TCRdb table, and some are missing; sequencing was by immunoSEQ multiplex PCR. The table lists tens of thousands of clones, roughly nine tenths of them singletons, with around 6.9% in the top ten. The chain recombines TRBV27 with TRBJ2-7; no clear D gene. The sample here was CD4+ or CD8+ T cells sorted from blood, taken in a trial of the OX40 agonist ivuxolimab. This sequence originates from an adult with an advanced solid tumor such as melanoma, head and neck, liver or kidney cancer. CDR3 protein: CASIGTSSYEQYF. CDR3 coding DNA: TGTGCCAGCATCGGCACCAGCTCCTACGAGCAGTACTTC.